This T cell receptor (beta chain) was identified during a study of regulatory T cells in long-lasting Graves disease. Building of the TCR beta libraries involved iRepertoire HTBI primers and Arm-PCR of CDR3 regions. TCRdb independently ran MiXCR on the multiplex PCR reads; one entry per CDR3 protein. Among about 420,000 distinct CDR3 sequences listed, roughly 15% were seen once. Study-wide results and limits: Patients with persistent disease shared some 2,900 public clonotypes, outpacing the approximately 870 shared by new patients. Among samples with persistent disease, TRBV28, TRBJ1-2 and TRBJ2-5 were favored.

The sample holds many counts of this clonotype. Its antigen is unknown. Sample time point: newly diagnosed GD, antithyroid drugs for less than 3 months. PBMCs provided the RNA from which the TCR library was made. The CDR3 runs to 12 residues. Losses at the gene ends were 5 bases for V and 15 bases for J; bases not matched to a gene: 7. This same sample was also taken into another study, of T cells in Graves' hyperthyroidism and ophthalmopathy.

This clonotype was sampled from a woman aged 18-29 years with Graves disease. Sequenced here: peripheral blood mononuclear cells (PBMCs), sampled at new diagnosis, from a patient treated with antithyroid drugs. The chain joins TRBV12-3 or TRBV12-4 to TRBJ2-1; 10 nucleotides match TRBD2. The CDR3 here is CASSASSGSAFF. The CDR3 DNA reads TGTGCCAGCAGTGCTTCTAGCGGGAGCGCGTTCTTC.